This TCR beta chain appears in the sequencing data of a study of blood T cells in healthy people across ages. This clonotype was seen ten or more times. Together with a sample-barcoded 5' primer, a J-beta primer mix was included in a second PCR lasting about 7 to 12 cycles. TCRdb ran MiXCR on the 5' RACE reads and lists one entry per CDR3 protein. The profile shows 800,000 to 950,000 distinct CDR3 sequences, about 28% of them singletons. Drawing of peripheral blood yielded about 9.7 milliliters from each donor. The V gene end was trimmed by 2 bases and the J gene end by 1 base; junction bases not matched to a gene: 2. The CDR3 totals 15 residues. Germline V lookup: CDR1 SGHRS, CDR2 YFSETQ. The sample also formed part of further work on T cells of mothers and their children. That work states: The whole RNA yield was converted to cDNA, approximately 1.4 ug per 15 ul. Researchers report slightly higher, though non-significant, overlap in related mother-child pairs than in unrelated pairs.

The gene calls are TRBV5-1 and TRBJ2-2; 7 positions match TRBD1. The sequenced material came from blood. This TCR was sampled from a woman in her thirties or forties in good health. The CDR3 coding sequence is TGCGCCAGCAGCTTACGGACAGGGAACACCGGGGAGCTGTTTTTT. Translated, it gives CASSLRTGNTGELFF.